A single TCR beta chain is shown here with its context. Assay used: immunoSEQ multiplex PCR; TCRdb lists only in-frame clones, some missing. Among tens of thousands of clones, 89% were seen once, and the ten largest hold 1.5% to 2%. This sample stems from a study of blood T cell repertoires in COVID-19. In the study overall: Some COVID-19 samples were acute and others convalescent; all came from the United States, Italy and Spain. The analysed material was cDNA or gDNA that came from T cells, B-cell-depleted T cells, or PBMCs.

The origin of this receptor is a man in his sixties with acute or convalescent COVID-19. Sequencing was carried out using peripheral blood.

The CDR3 here is CASSLGTGRTDTQYF. Here the CDR3 DNA reads TGTGCCAGCAGCTTAGGGACAGGACGCACAGATACGCAGTATTTT. The chain uses TRBV13 and TRBJ2-3, with D maybe TRBD1 (6 bases). The V end lost 0 bases, the J end lost 1 base, and 8 bases lay between the germline ends. The CDR3 spans 15 residues. Germline V gene data show CDR1 as PRHDT and CDR2 as FYEKMQ (reference sequence).